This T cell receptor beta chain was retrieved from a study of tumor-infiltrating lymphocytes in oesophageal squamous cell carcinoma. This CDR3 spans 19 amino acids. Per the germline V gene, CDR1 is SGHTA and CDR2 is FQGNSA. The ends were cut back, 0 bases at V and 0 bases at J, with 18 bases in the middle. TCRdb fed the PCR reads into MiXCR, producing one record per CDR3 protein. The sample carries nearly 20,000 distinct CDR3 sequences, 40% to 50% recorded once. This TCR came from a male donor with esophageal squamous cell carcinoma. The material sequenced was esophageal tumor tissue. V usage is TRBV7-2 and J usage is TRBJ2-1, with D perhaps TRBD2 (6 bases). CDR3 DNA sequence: TGTGCCAGCAGCTTAGCGAGGGTCGGGGGTACGGGCTCCTACAATGAGCAGTTCTTC. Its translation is CASSLARVGGTGSYNEQFF.